Presented here are 3 T cell receptor beta chains from one specimen sequenced in a study of spatial heterogeneity in lung cancer. Findings of the study overall: Tumor mutation count correlated with how many alpha and beta TCRs expanded intratumorally.

MiXCR, run by TCRdb on the 5' RACE reads, gives a single entry per CDR3 protein. Of over 8,500 distinct CDR3 sequences listed, roughly an eighth are singletons. The time point is: sample taken at primary tumor resection. The antigens for these receptors are not known. The sample was lung tumor tissue, taken at surgery. These receptors originate from a male donor with early-stage non-small cell lung cancer.

This clonotype showed up many times. The library was prepared for alpha chains; this beta chain is a stray read, so its frequency means little. The gene calls are TRBV6-6 and TRBJ2-1, with 14 bases identical to TRBD2. The CDR3 is made up of 15 amino acids. The V segment lost 9 bases and the J segment 9 bases; nucleotides outside the gene matches: 10. The germline gives CDR1 MNHNY, CDR2 SVGAGI (reference sequence). The DNA of the CDR3 is TGTGCCAGTACTCCCTCCGGGACTAGCGGGAGTGAGCAGTTCTTC. Residues: CASTPSGTSGSEQFF.

Regarding this clonotype: This beta chain appears as a stray read in a library generated for alpha chains; its size is not informative. The gene calls are TRBV20-1 and TRBJ2-7, with 7 bases fitting TRBD1. Trimming took 1 base from V and 0 from J; bases not matched to a gene: 6. This CDR3 has 15 residues. CDR1 and CDR2 (germline): DFQATT, SNEGSKA (reference sequence). The CDR3: CSARVRQGLSYEQYF. In DNA, the CDR3 is TGCAGTGCTAGAGTCCGACAGGGCCTCTCCTACGAGCAGTACTTC.

This clonotype was observed at least ten times. Found in a library prepared for alpha chains, this beta chain is an off-target read, and its abundance has little meaning. The chain uses TRBV27 and TRBJ2-7; 11 bases map to TRBD2. V shed 7 bases, J shed 3 bases, and the junction held 5 bases outside the gene matches. The germline V gene encodes CDR1 MNHEY and CDR2 SMNVEV (reference sequence). The CDR3 has 14 residues. The CDR3 here is CASTRLAGNYEQYF. The DNA of the CDR3 is TGTGCCAGCACCCGACTAGCGGGAAACTACGAGCAGTACTTC.